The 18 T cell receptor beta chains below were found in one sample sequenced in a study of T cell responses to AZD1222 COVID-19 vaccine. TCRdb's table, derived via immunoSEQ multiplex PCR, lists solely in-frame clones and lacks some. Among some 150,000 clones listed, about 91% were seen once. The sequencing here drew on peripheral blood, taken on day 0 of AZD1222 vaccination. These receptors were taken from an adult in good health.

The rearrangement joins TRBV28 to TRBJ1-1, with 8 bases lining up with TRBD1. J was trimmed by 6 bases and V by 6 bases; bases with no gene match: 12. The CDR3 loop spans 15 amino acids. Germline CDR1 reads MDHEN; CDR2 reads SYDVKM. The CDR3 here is CASRPPSSGGPEAFF. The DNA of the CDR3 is TGTGCCAGCAGACCCCCTAGTTCAGGGGGCCCTGAAGCTTTCTTT. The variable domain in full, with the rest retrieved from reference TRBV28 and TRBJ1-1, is DVKVTQSSRYLVKRTGEKVFLECVQDMDHENMFWYRQDPGLGLRLIYFSYDVKMKEKGDIPEGYSVSREKKERFSLILESASTNQTSMYLCASRPPSSGGPEAFFGQGTRLTVV.

The CDR3 nucleotides are TGTGCCAGCAGCTTAGCGGGGACAGTTCCATCCTACGAGCAGTACTTC. Translated: CASSLAGTVPSYEQYF. The rearrangement links TRBV7-6 to TRBJ2-7, with 7 bases matching TRBD1. The CDR3 spans 16 residues. The junction had 6 bases not matched to a gene; V was cut back by 0 bases and J by 1 base. Germline V gives CDR1 SGHVS, CDR2 FNYEAQ.

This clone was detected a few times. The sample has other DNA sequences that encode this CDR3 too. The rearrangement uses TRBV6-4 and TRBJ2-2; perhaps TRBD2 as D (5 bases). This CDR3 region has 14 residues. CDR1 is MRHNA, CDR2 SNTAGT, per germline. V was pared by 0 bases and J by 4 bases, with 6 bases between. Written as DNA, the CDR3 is TGTGCCAGCAGTGACTCGAGCGGCACCGGGGAGCTGTTTTTT. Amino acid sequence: CASSDSSGTGELFF.

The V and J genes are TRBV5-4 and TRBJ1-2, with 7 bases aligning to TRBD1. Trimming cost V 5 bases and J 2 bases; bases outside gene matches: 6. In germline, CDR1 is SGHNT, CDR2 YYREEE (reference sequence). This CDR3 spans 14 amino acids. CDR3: CASRAPGQNYGYTF. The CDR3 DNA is TGTGCCAGCAGGGCTCCGGGACAGAACTATGGCTACACCTTC.

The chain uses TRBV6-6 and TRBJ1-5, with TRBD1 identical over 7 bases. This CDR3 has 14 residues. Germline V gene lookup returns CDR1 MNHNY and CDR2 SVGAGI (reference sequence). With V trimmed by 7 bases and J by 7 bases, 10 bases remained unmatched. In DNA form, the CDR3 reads TGTGCCAGCACCCATTACAGGGGCCCCCAGCCCCAGCATTTT. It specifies CASTHYRGPQPQHF.

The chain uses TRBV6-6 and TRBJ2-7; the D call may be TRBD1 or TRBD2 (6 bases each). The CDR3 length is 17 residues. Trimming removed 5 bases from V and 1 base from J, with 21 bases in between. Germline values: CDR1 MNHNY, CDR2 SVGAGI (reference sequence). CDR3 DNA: TGTGCCAGCAGTCACCGCCGAGGGGGGTTCGTGTCCTACGAGCAGTACTTC. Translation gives CASSHRRGGFVSYEQYF.

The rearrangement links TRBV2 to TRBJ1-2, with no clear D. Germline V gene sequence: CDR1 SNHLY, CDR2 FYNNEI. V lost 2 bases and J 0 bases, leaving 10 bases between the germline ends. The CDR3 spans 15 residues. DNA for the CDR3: TGTGCCAGCAGTGAACTGGGGAGGTCTAACTATGGCTACACCTTC. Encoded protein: CASSELGRSNYGYTF.

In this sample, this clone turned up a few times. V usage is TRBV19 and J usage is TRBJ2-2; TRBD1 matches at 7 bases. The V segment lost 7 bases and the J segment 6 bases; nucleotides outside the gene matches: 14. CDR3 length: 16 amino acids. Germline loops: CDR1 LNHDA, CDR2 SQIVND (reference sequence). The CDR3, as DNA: TGTGCCAGTAAAAGGGGGCAGCCACCCCGCTCCGGGGAGCTGTTTTTT. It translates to CASKRGQPPRSGELFF.

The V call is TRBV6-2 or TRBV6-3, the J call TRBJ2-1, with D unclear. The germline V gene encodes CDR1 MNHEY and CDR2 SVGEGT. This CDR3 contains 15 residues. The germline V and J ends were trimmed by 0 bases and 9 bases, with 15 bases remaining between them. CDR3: CASSYSLAATAEQFF. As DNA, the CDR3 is TGTGCCAGCAGTTACTCTTTGGCGGCCACTGCTGAGCAGTTCTTC.

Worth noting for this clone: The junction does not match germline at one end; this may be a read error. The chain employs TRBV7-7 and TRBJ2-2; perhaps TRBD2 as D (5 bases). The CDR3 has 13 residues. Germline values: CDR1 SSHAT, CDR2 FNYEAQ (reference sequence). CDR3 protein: CASSSDLSGELFF. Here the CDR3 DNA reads TGTGCTAGCAGCTCGGACTTGTCAGGGGAGCTGTTTTTT. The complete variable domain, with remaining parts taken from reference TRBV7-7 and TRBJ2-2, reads GAGVSQSPRYKVTKRGQDVTLRCDPISSHATLYWYQQALGQGPEFLTYFNYEAQPDKSGLPSDRFSAERPEGSISTLTIQRTEQRDSAMYRCASSSDLSGELFFGEGSRLTVL.

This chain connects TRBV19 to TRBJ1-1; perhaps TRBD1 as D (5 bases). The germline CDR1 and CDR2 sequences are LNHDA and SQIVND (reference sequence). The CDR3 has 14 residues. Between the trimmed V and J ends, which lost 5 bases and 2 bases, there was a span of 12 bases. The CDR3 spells CASSDHRPNTEAFF. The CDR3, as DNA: TGTGCCAGTAGTGATCACAGGCCAAACACTGAAGCTTTCTTT.

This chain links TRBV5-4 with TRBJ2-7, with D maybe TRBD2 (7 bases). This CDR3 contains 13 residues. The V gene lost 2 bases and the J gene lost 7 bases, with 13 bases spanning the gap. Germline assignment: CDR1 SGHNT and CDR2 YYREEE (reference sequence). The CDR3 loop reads CASSFGGAEEQYF. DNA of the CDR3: TGTGCCAGCAGCTTTGGGGGGGCTGAGGAGCAGTACTTC.

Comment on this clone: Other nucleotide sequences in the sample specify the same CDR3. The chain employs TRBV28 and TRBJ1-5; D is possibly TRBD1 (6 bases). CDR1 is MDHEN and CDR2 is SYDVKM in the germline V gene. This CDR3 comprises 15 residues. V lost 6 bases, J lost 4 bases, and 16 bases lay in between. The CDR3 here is CASSLGGGGNQPQHF. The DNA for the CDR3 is TGTGCCAGCAGCCTGGGGGGGGGCGGGAATCAGCCCCAGCATTTT.

The CDR3 loop is CASSGRQTGELFF. In DNA form, the CDR3 reads TGTGCCAGCAGCGGACGACAGACCGGGGAGCTGTTTTTT. The chain uses TRBV9 and TRBJ2-2; possibly TRBD1 for D (5 bases). Germline assignment: CDR1 SGDLS and CDR2 YYNGEE. This CDR3 spans 13 amino acids. V was clipped by 3 bases and J by 5 bases, with 8 bases between them.

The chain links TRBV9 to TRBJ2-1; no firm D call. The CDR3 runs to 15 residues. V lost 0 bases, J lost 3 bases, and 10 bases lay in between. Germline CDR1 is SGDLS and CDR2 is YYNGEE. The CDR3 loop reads CASSVVAAGYNEQFF. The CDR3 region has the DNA TGTGCCAGCAGCGTAGTGGCGGCTGGCTACAATGAGCAGTTCTTC.

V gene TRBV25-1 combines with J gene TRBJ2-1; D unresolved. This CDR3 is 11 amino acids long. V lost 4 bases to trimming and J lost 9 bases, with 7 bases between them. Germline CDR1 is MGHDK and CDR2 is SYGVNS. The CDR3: CASSGPSEQFF. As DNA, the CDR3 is TGTGCCAGCAGTGGCCCGAGTGAGCAGTTCTTC.

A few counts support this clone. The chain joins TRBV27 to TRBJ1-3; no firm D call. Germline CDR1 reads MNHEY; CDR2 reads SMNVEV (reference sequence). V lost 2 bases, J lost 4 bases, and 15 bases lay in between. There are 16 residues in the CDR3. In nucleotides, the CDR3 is TGTGCCAGCAGTTTACCCCATGGGGAAGGAGGAAACACCATATATTTT. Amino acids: CASSLPHGEGGNTIYF.

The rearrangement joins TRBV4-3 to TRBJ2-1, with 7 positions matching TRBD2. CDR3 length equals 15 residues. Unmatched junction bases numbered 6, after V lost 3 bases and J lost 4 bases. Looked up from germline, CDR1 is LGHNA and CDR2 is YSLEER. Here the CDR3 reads CASSQRGLPYNEQFF. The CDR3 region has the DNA TGCGCCAGCAGCCAGAGGGGACTACCGTACAATGAGCAGTTCTTC.